This T cell receptor beta chain was recorded in a study of fetal regulatory T cell absence and autoimmunity. In germline, CDR1 is SGHAT, CDR2 FQNNGV. The V gene lost 1 base and the J gene lost 1 base, with 3 bases spanning the gap. The CDR3 runs 13 residues. This clone was seen only once. Method: immunoSEQ multiplex PCR; TCRdb's copy keeps in-frame clones and lacks some. The table records approximately 49,000 clones, about 86% of them present only once. V is TRBV11-2 and J is TRBJ2-3; no definite D call. This sequence was found in a newborn boy with IPEX syndrome. Specimen: cord blood. The CDR3 loop reads CASSLGGTDTQYF. In DNA form, the CDR3 reads TGTGCCAGCAGCTTAGGGGGCACAGATACGCAGTATTTT. Variable domain in full (rest from reference TRBV11-2 and TRBJ2-3): EAGVAQSPRYKIIEKRQSVAFWCNPISGHATLYWYQQILGQGPKLLIQFQNNGVVDDSQLPKDRFSAERLKGVDSTLKIQPAKLEDSAVYLCASSLGGTDTQYFGPGTRLTVL.